This paragraph covers one T cell receptor (beta chain) sequence. These data belong to a study of identical twins. This CDR3 comprises 15 residues. The junction had 7 bases not matched to a gene; V was cut back by 2 bases and J by 10 bases. Germline CDR1 and CDR2: SGHRS and YFSETQ. Via MiXCR, TCRdb re-called the 5' RACE reads, giving one row per CDR3 protein. The repertoire holds approximately 890,000 distinct CDR3 sequences, with approximately 13% as singletons. The same data also went into a second study, on yellow fever vaccine responses in identical twins.

This TCR came from a woman between 18 and 29 years old in good health. The rearrangement uses TRBV5-1 and TRBJ2-1; 12 nucleotides match TRBD2. Material: PBMCs. CDR3 residues: CASSFLTSGSYEQFF. The CDR3 DNA is TGCGCCAGCAGCTTTTTGACTAGCGGGAGTTACGAGCAGTTCTTC.